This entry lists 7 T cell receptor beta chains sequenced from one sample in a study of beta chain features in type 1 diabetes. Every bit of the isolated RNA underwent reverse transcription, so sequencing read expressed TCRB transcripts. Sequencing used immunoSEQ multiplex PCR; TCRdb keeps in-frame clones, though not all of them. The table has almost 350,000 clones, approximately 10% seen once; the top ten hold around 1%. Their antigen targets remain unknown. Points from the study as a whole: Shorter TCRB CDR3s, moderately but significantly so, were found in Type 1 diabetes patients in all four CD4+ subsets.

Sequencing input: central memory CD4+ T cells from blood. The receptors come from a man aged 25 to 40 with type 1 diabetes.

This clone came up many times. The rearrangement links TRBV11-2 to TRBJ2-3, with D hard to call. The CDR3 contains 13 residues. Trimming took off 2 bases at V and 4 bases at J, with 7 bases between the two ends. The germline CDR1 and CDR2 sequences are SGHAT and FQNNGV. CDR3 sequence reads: CASSLSAPDTQYF. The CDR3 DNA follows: TGTGCCAGCAGCTTATCGGCCCCAGATACGCAGTATTTT.

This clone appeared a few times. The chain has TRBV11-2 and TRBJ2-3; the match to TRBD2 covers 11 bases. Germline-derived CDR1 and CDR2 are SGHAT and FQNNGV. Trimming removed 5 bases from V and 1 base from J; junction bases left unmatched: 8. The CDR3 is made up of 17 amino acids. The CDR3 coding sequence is TGTGCCAGCAGCCCGGTGACTAGCGGGACCCGCACAGATACGCAGTATTTT. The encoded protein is CASSPVTSGTRTDTQYF.

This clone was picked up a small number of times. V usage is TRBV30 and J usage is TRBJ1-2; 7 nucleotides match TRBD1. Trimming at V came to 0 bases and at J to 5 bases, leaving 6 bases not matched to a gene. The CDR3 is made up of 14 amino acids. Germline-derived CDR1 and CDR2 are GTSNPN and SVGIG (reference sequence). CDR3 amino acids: CAWSVQTGWYGYTF. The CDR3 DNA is TGTGCCTGGAGTGTCCAGACAGGGTGGTATGGCTACACCTTC.

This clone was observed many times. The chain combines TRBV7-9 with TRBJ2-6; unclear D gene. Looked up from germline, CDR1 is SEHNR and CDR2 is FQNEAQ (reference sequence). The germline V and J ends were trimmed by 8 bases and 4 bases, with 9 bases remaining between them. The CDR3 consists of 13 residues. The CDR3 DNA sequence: TGTGCCAGCCGCGCATCCGGGGCCAACGTCCTGACTTTC. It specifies CASRASGANVLTF. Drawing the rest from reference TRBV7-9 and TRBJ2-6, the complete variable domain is DTGVSQNPRHKITKRGQNVTFRCDPISEHNRLYWYRQTLGQGPEFLTYFQNEAQLEKSRLLSDRFSAERPKGSFSTLEIQRTEQGDSAMYLCASRASGANVLTFGAGSRLTVL.

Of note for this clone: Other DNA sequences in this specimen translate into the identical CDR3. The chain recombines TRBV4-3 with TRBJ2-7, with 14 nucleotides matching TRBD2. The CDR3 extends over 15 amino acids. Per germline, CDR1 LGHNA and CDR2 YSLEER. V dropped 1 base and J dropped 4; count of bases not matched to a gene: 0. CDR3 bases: TGCGCCAGCAGCCAAGGGACTAGCGGGGGGTACGAGCAGTACTTC. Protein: CASSQGTSGGYEQYF.

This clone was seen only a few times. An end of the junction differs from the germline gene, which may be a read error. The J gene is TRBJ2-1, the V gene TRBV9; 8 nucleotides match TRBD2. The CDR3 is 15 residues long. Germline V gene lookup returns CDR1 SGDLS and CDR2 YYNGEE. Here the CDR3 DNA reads TGTGCCCGCAGCGTAGGGGCGGGGGGAGCTAATGAGCAGTTCTTC. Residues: CARSVGAGGANEQFF.

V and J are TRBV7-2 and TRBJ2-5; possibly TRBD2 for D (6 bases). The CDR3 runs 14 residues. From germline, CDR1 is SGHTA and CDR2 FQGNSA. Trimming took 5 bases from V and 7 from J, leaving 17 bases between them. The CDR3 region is CASSVNSGDRTQYF. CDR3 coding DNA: TGTGCCAGCAGCGTAAACTCGGGGGATCGGACCCAGTACTTC.